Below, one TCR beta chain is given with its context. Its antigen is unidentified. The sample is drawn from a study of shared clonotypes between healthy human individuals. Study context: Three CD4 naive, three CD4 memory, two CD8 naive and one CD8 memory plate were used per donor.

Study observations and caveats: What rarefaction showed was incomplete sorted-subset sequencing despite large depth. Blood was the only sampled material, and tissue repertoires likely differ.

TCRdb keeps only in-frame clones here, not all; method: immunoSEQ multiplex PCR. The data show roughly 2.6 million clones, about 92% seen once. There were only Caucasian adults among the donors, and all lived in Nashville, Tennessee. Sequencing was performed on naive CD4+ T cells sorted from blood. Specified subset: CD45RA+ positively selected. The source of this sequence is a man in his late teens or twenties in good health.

CDR3 loop: CASRRTGGYEQFF. The CDR3 DNA is TGTGCCAGCAGGCGGACAGGGGGCTATGAGCAGTTCTTC. This chain uses TRBV6-5 with TRBJ2-1, with 11 bases lining up with TRBD1. V shed 6 bases, J shed 8 bases, and the junction held 3 bases outside the gene matches. CDR3 length: 13 amino acids. The germline V gene encodes CDR1 MNHEY and CDR2 SVGAGI.